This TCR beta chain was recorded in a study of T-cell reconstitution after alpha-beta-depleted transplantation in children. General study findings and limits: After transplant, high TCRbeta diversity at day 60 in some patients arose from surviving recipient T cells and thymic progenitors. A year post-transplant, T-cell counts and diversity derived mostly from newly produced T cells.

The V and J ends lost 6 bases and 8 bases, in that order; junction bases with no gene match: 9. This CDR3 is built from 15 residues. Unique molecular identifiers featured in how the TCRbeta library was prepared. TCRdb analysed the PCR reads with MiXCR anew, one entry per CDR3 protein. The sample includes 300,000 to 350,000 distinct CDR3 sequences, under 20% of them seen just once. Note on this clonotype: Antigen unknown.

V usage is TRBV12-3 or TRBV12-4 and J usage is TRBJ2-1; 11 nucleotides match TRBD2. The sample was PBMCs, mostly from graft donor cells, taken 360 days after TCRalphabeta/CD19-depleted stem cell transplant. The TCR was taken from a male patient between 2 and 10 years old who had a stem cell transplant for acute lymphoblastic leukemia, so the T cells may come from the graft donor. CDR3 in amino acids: CASRATSGRYHEQFF. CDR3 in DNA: TGTGCCAGCAGAGCCACTAGCGGGAGATACCATGAGCAGTTCTTC.